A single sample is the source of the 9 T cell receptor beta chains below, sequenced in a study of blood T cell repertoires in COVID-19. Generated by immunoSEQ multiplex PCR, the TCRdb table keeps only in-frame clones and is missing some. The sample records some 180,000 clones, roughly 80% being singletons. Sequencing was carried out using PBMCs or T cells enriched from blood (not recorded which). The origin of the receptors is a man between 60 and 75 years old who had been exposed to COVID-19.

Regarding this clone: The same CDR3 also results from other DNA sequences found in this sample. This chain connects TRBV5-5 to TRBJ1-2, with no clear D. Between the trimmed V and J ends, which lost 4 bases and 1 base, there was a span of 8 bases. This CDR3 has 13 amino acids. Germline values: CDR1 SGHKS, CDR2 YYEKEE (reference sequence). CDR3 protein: CASSLGGNYGYTF. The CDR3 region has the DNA TGTGCCAGCAGCCTGGGCGGTAACTATGGCTACACCTTC.

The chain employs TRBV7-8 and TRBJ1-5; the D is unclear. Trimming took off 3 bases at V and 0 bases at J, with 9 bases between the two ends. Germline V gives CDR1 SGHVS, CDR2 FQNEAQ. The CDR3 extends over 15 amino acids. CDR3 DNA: TGTGCCAGCAGCTTCGCAGGATATAGCAATCAGCCCCAGCATTTT. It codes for CASSFAGYSNQPQHF.

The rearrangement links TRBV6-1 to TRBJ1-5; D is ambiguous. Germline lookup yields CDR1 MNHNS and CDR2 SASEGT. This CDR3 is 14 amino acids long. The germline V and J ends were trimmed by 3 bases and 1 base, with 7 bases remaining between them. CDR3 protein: CASSDSWSNQPQHF. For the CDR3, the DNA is TGTGCCAGCAGTGATAGTTGGAGCAATCAGCCCCAGCATTTT.

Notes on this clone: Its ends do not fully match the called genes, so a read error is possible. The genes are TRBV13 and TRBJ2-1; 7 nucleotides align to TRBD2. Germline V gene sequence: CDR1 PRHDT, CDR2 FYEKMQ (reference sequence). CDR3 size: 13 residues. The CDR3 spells CATSGALYNEQFF. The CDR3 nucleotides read TGTGCCACCAGCGGGGCCCTCTACAATGAGCAGTTCTTC.

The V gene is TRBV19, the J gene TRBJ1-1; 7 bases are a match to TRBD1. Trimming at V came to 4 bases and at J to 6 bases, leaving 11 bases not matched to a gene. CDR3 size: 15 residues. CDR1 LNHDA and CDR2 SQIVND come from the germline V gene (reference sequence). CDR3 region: CASSKRAGTVSEAFF. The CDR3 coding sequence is TGTGCCAGTAGTAAAAGAGCCGGGACAGTCTCTGAAGCTTTCTTT.

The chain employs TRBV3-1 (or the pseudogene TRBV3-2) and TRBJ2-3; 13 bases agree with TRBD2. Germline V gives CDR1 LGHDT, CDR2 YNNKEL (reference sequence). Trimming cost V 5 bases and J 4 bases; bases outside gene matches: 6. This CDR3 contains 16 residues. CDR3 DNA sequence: TGTGCCAGCAGCAAACCTGGACTAGCGGGAGCAGATACGCAGTATTTT. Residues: CASSKPGLAGADTQYF.

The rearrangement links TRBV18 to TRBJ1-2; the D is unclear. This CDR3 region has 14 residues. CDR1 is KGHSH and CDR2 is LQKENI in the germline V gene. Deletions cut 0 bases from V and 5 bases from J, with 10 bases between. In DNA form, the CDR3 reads TGTGCCAGCTCACCACCGTCCCAGCGGTATGGCTACACCTTC. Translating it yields CASSPPSQRYGYTF.

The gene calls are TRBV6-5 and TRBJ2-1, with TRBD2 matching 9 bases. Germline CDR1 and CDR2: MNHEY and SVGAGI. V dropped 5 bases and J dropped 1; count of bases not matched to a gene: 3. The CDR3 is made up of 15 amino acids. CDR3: CASSTSGRSYNEQFF. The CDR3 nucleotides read TGTGCCAGCAGTACCAGCGGGAGGTCCTACAATGAGCAGTTCTTC.

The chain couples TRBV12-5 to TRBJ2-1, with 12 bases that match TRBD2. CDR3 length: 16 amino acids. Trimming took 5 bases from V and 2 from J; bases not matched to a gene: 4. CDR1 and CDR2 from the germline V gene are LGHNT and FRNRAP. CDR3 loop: CASGLAGGPTYNEQFF. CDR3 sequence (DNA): TGTGCTAGTGGTCTAGCGGGAGGGCCAACCTACAATGAGCAGTTCTTC.